This is a list of T cell receptor beta chains from one sample in a study of cytomegalovirus exposure and HLA in healthy donors. Some clones are missing from TCRdb's copy, which holds only in-frame ones; the method was immunoSEQ multiplex PCR. The table records more than 65,000 clones, 60% to 85% of them present only once. The sequencing sample was made of PBMCs. These receptors were taken from a man aged 18 to 30 in good health and CMV-seropositive. The CDR3 runs from the conserved cysteine through the conserved F or W. A D gene is named only where the DNA matches it firmly. Part of the rows lack a size; the others show once, few, many or a class for expanded clones.

clone_size: .; j_call: TRBJ1-2; d_call: TRBD1; v_call: TRBV14; cdr3_nt: TGTGCCAGCAGCTCACGAAGCGCGGGACAGGGGCCTGGCTACACCTTC; cdr3_aa: CASSSRSAGQGPGYTF
clone_size: .; j_call: TRBJ2-7; d_call: TRBD2; v_call: TRBV5-6; cdr3_nt: TGTGCCAGCAGCCTCCTGGGACTAGCGGTCTCCTACGAGCAGTACTTC; cdr3_aa: CASSLLGLAVSYEQYF
clone_size: .; j_call: TRBJ2-1; d_call: .; v_call: TRBV5-4; cdr3_nt: TGTGCCAGCAGCTCTATACAGGGAGTATCCTACAATGAGCAGTTCTTC; cdr3_aa: CASSSIQGVSYNEQFF
clone_size: few; j_call: TRBJ2-3; d_call: TRBD1; v_call: TRBV28; cdr3_nt: TGTGCCATTGGGGGACAGGGAACAGATACGCAGTATTTT; cdr3_aa: CAIGGQGTDTQYF
clone_size: .; j_call: TRBJ2-7; d_call: .; v_call: TRBV28; cdr3_nt: TGTGCCAGCACCTCGACAGCTGAGTACGAGCAGTACTTC; cdr3_aa: CASTSTAEYEQYF
clone_size: .; j_call: TRBJ2-3; d_call: .; v_call: TRBV1; cdr3_nt: TGCACCCCCAGGGGGAGTTTCGATACGCAGTATTTT; cdr3_aa: CTPRGSFDTQYF
clone_size: few; j_call: TRBJ1-2; d_call: .; v_call: TRBV29-1; cdr3_nt: TGCAGCGTTGATTCCCAGGGGACAAGTGGCTACACCTTC; cdr3_aa: CSVDSQGTSGYTF
clone_size: .; j_call: TRBJ1-2; d_call: TRBD1; v_call: TRBV11-2; cdr3_nt: TGTGCCAGCAGCTTAGACCGGACAGGGGGTGGCTACACCTTC; cdr3_aa: CASSLDRTGGGYTF
clone_size: .; j_call: TRBJ2-2; d_call: TRBD2; v_call: TRBV4-1; cdr3_nt: TGCGCCAGCAGCCATCCCGGACTAGCTTCTTCCGGGGAGCTGTTTTTT; cdr3_aa: CASSHPGLASSGELFF
clone_size: .; j_call: TRBJ1-1; d_call: .; v_call: TRBV6-1; cdr3_nt: TGTGCCCTAGAAGGGAGGGGCACTGAAGCTTTCTTT; cdr3_aa: CALEGRGTEAFF
clone_size: once; j_call: TRBJ2-7; d_call: .; v_call: TRBV2; cdr3_nt: TGTGCCAGCAGTGTTTACGGGGGACTGGGCGAGCAGTACTTC; cdr3_aa: CASSVYGGLGEQYF
clone_size: .; j_call: TRBJ1-4; d_call: .; v_call: TRBV7-3; cdr3_nt: TGTGCCAGCAGCTTAACTCCCGGGGAGGAAAGTGAGACTAATGAAAAACTGTTTTTT; cdr3_aa: CASSLTPGEESETNEKLFF
clone_size: .; j_call: TRBJ1-2; d_call: TRBD1; v_call: TRBV19; cdr3_nt: TGTGCCAGTAGTCCGAACAGGGGGCTTGGTGGCTACACCTTC; cdr3_aa: CASSPNRGLGGYTF
clone_size: .; j_call: TRBJ2-3; d_call: .; v_call: TRBV29-1; cdr3_nt: TGCAGCGTTGAAGCCACTCGAGCGGTCACAGATACGCAGTATTTT; cdr3_aa: CSVEATRAVTDTQYF
clone_size: .; j_call: TRBJ2-5; d_call: .; v_call: TRBV29-1; cdr3_nt: TGCAACTGTATGCCAGAGGGCCAAGAGACCCAGTACTTC; cdr3_aa: CNCMPEGQETQYF
clone_size: .; j_call: TRBJ1-5; d_call: TRBD1; v_call: TRBV28; cdr3_nt: TGTGCCAGCAATAGACAGGGGACTCAGCCCCAGCATTTT; cdr3_aa: CASNRQGTQPQHF
clone_size: .; j_call: TRBJ1-2; d_call: TRBD1; v_call: TRBV28; cdr3_nt: TGTGCCAGCAGATTTAGGGGGACAGCCTATGGCTACACCTTC; cdr3_aa: CASRFRGTAYGYTF
clone_size: .; j_call: TRBJ1-4; d_call: .; v_call: TRBV2; cdr3_nt: TGTGCCAGCAGGATAGGACAGTTCGAGGGTGAAAAACTGTTTTTT; cdr3_aa: CASRIGQFEGEKLFF
clone_size: .; j_call: TRBJ2-2; d_call: TRBD1; v_call: TRBV7-8; cdr3_nt: TGTGCCAGCAGCTTAGTGGACAGGGGCACCGGGGAGCTGTTTTTT; cdr3_aa: CASSLVDRGTGELFF
clone_size: .; j_call: TRBJ1-4; d_call: .; v_call: TRBV2; cdr3_nt: TGTGCCAGCAGCAGCGGGACTTTCGAAAAACTGTTTTTT; cdr3_aa: CASSSGTFEKLFF
clone_size: once; j_call: TRBJ1-2; d_call: TRBD1; v_call: TRBV5-1; cdr3_nt: TGCGCCAGCAGCTTGGGGACAGGGGGCTATGGCTACACCTTC; cdr3_aa: CASSLGTGGYGYTF
clone_size: .; j_call: TRBJ2-3; d_call: TRBD1; v_call: TRBV6-6; cdr3_nt: TGTGCCAGCAGGGACGACAGGGGCACAGATACGCAGTATTTT; cdr3_aa: CASRDDRGTDTQYF
clone_size: few; j_call: TRBJ1-1; d_call: .; v_call: TRBV10-3; cdr3_nt: TGTGCCATCAGGACAGGATTTTTGAACACTGAAGCTTTCTTT; cdr3_aa: CAIRTGFLNTEAFF
clone_size: once; j_call: TRBJ2-7; d_call: .; v_call: TRBV4-2; cdr3_nt: TGTGCCAGCAGCCAATATACTTCCTACGAGCAGTACTTC; cdr3_aa: CASSQYTSYEQYF
clone_size: once; j_call: TRBJ2-3; d_call: TRBD2; v_call: TRBV5-1; cdr3_nt: TGCGCCAGCAGCGCGACGACCGGCGGGAGAGTAGATACGCAGTATTTT; cdr3_aa: CASSATTGGRVDTQYF
clone_size: once; j_call: TRBJ2-1; d_call: TRBD1; v_call: TRBV11-2; cdr3_nt: TGTGCCAGCAGCTTAGATGGGACAGGGTTCTACAATGAGCAGTTCTTC; cdr3_aa: CASSLDGTGFYNEQFF
clone_size: once; j_call: TRBJ2-1; d_call: .; v_call: TRBV5-1; cdr3_nt: TGCGCCAGCAGCCCTCTCGGAGCCACAAGGCAGTTCTTC; cdr3_aa: CASSPLGATRQFF
clone_size: once; j_call: TRBJ2-4; d_call: TRBD2; v_call: TRBV5-1; cdr3_nt: TGCGCCAGCAGCTTACAAGGGCGGGAGACTACCATTCAGTACTTC; cdr3_aa: CASSLQGRETTIQYF